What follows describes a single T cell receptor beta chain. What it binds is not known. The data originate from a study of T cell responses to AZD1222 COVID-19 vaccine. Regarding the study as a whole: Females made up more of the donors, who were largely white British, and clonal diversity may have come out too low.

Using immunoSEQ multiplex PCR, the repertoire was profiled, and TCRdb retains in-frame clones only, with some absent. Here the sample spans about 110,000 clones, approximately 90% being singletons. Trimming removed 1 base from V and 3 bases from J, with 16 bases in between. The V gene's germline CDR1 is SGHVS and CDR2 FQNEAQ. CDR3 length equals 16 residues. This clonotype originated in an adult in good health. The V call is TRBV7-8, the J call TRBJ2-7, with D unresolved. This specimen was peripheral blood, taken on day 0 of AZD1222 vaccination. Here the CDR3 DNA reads TGTGCCAGCAGCTTAGTTCAGTCGTTCCAGGACTACGAGCAGTACTTC. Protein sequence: CASSLVQSFQDYEQYF.